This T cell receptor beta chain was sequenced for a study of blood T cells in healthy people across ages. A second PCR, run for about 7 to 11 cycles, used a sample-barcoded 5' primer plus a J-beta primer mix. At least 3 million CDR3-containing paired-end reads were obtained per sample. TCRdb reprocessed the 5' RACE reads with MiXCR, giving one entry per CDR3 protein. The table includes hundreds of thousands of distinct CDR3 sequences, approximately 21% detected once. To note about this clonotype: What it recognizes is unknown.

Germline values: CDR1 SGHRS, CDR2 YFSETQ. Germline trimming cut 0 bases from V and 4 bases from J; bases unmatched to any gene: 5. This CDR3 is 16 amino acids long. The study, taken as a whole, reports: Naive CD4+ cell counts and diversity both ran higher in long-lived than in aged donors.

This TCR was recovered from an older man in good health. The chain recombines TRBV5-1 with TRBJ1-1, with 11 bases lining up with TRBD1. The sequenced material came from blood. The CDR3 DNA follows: TGCGCCAGCAGCTTGGTGACCGGGACAGGGGGCACTGAAGCTTTCTTT. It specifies CASSLVTGTGGTEAFF.